These 5 T cell receptor beta chains came from one sample sequenced in a study of T cells and Merkel cell carcinoma outcomes. Here immunoSEQ multiplex PCR was the method, and the copy in TCRdb shows in-frame clones only, minus some. The repertoire has under 20,000 clones, almost 85% of them found once; the top ten carry 3.1%. The sample consisted of tumor tissue from Merkel cell carcinoma. These receptors all stem from a human donor with Merkel cell carcinoma.

This clone has a single count. The chain joins TRBV18 to TRBJ2-1; 7 bases agree with TRBD1. From germline, CDR1 is KGHSH and CDR2 LQKENI. The CDR3 length is 15 residues. Trimming removed 0 bases from V and 7 bases from J; junction bases left unmatched: 6. CDR3 loop: CASSPPTGLRNEQFF. The CDR3, as DNA: TGTGCCAGCTCACCACCGACAGGGTTGCGGAATGAGCAGTTCTTC. The full variable domain, with the rest looked up from reference TRBV18 and TRBJ2-1, is NAGVMQNPRHLVRRRGQEARLRCSPMKGHSHVYWYRQLPEEGLKFMVYLQKENIIDESGMPKERFSAEFPKEGPSILRIQQVVRGDSAAYFCASSPPTGLRNEQFFGPGTRLTVL.

About this clone: One end of the junction fails to match germline, which may point to a read error. The chain has TRBV7-7 and TRBJ2-3; a weak D match, TRBD2 (6 bases). Germline V lookup: CDR1 SSHAT, CDR2 FNYEAQ (reference sequence). The CDR3 contains 14 residues. The CDR3 nucleotides read TGTGCTAGCAGCTTAGCGTACGGGGGTGATACGCAGTATTTT. Its translation: CASSLAYGGDTQYF.

The J gene is TRBJ2-2, the V gene TRBV4-1, with D maybe TRBD1 (5 bases). Per the germline V gene, CDR1 is MGHRA and CDR2 is YSYEKL. V was shortened by 3 bases and J by 4 bases, with 12 bases between the two germline ends. This CDR3 comprises 15 residues. DNA of the CDR3: TGCGCCAGCAGCCACCATCGGCAGGGCACCGGGGAGCTGTTTTTT. This codes for CASSHHRQGTGELFF.

This chain links TRBV18 with TRBJ1-2; D call uncertain. The V gene's germline CDR1 is KGHSH and CDR2 LQKENI. V lost 4 bases, J lost 3 bases, and 9 bases lay in between. This CDR3 comprises 13 residues. This CDR3 reads CASSRRDDYGYTF. The CDR3 DNA is TGTGCCAGCTCACGTCGTGACGACTATGGCTACACCTTC.

The chain has TRBV5-4 and TRBJ2-2; TRBD1 matches 10 bases. The CDR3 is 15 residues long. The germline V gene encodes CDR1 SGHNT and CDR2 YYREEE (reference sequence). V was pared by 4 bases and J by 6 bases, with 6 bases of the junction left unmatched. CDR3 DNA sequence: TGTGCCAGCAGCGGAGACAGGGGGCGGGCCGGGGAGCTGTTTTTT. Protein: CASSGDRGRAGELFF.